Presented here are 8 T cell receptor beta chains from one specimen sequenced in a study of blood T cell repertoires in COVID-19. The method was immunoSEQ multiplex PCR; TCRdb's version includes in-frame clones alone and lacks a portion of them. Of some 130,000 clones listed, 65% to 90% are singletons. Sequenced input: peripheral blood. The receptors here all came from an elderly man with acute or convalescent COVID-19.

This rearrangement joins TRBV5-1 to TRBJ2-3; 9 bases map to TRBD2. The germline CDR1 and CDR2 sequences are SGHRS and YFSETQ. CDR3 size: 14 residues. V shed 2 bases and J 6 bases; nucleotides not matched to a gene: 4. The CDR3 bases are TGCGCCAGCAGCTTAGCGGGGGGAGAGGATACGCAGTATTTT. Protein product: CASSLAGGEDTQYF.

The CDR3 DNA follows: TGTGCCAGCACCGCGGGGGGCCCCACTGAAGCTTTCTTT. Translation: CASTAGGPTEAFF. The chain has TRBV7-9 and TRBJ1-1, with a possible D match to TRBD1 (6 bases). Trimming left V 7 bases short and J 4 bases short, with 13 bases between. This CDR3 has 13 residues. Germline loops: CDR1 SEHNR, CDR2 FQNEAQ (reference sequence).

The chain carries TRBV6-2 or TRBV6-3 and TRBJ1-1; 7 positions agree with TRBD1. In germline, CDR1 is MNHEY, CDR2 SVGEGT. Trimming at V came to 5 bases and at J to 9 bases, leaving 12 bases not matched to a gene. The CDR3 runs 14 residues. The CDR3 nucleotides read TGTGCCAGCAGTAACGGACAGGCCGGGCTGAAAGCTTTCTTT. Protein sequence: CASSNGQAGLKAFF.

V is TRBV19 and J is TRBJ1-4, with TRBD1 matching over 9 bases. Per germline, CDR1 LNHDA and CDR2 SQIVND (reference sequence). With 1 base clipped from V and 8 bases from J, the junction kept 5 bases outside the gene matches. CDR3 length: 15 residues. The CDR3 region has the DNA TGTGCCAGTAGTATAGCTCGGGACAGGGTGGAAAAACTGTTTTTT. The encoded protein is CASSIARDRVEKLFF.

J is TRBJ2-4 and V is TRBV15, with TRBD1 matching over 7 bases. Trimming at V came to 1 base and at J to 6 bases, leaving 0 bases not matched to a gene. CDR1 and CDR2 (germline): LNHNV, YYDKDF (reference sequence). The CDR3 is made up of 13 amino acids. CDR3 sequence (DNA): TGTGCCACCAGCAGAGGACAGGGAAACATTCAGTACTTC. As protein: CATSRGQGNIQYF.

J is TRBJ1-5 and V is TRBV28, with 8 bases that match TRBD1. The CDR3 is 15 amino acids. V lost 8 bases to trimming and J lost 5 bases; unmatched junction nucleotides: 11. Germline V gene sequence: CDR1 MDHEN, CDR2 SYDVKM. CDR3: CASFPPGQGYQPQHF. Written as DNA, the CDR3 is TGTGCCAGCTTTCCCCCCGGACAGGGCTATCAGCCCCAGCATTTT.

This chain joins TRBV6-5 and TRBJ2-5, with 9 bases aligning to TRBD2. J was trimmed by 8 bases and V by 0 bases; bases with no gene match: 10. Per the germline V gene, CDR1 is MNHEY and CDR2 is SVGAGI. The CDR3 is 16 amino acids. This CDR3 is CASSYSSLAGLDTQYF. For the CDR3, the DNA is TGTGCCAGCAGTTACTCGAGTCTAGCGGGGTTGGATACCCAGTACTTC.

The rearrangement uses TRBV5-1 and TRBJ2-2; 8 bases fit TRBD1. Germline CDR1 and CDR2: SGHRS and YFSETQ. The CDR3 extends over 14 amino acids. V shed 0 bases, J shed 6 bases, and the junction held 1 base outside the gene matches. CDR3 bases: TGCGCCAGCAGCTTGGGGGACAGGTCCGGGGAGCTGTTTTTT. Protein sequence: CASSLGDRSGELFF.